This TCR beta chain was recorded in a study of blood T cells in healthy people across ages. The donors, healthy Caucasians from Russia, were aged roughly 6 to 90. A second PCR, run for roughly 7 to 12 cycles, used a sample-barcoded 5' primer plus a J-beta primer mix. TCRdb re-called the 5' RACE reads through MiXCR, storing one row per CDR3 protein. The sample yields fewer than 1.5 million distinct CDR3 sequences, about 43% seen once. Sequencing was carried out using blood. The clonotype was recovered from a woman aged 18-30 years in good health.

Here the CDR3 DNA reads TGTGCCAGCAGCCGAGGGGGACAGGGGGCGGGCTATGGCTACACCTTC. Its protein product is CASSRGGQGAGYGYTF. V and J are TRBV6-5 and TRBJ1-2, with 12 bases matching TRBD1. The V segment lost 6 bases and the J segment 4 bases; nucleotides outside the gene matches: 9. Germline assignment: CDR1 MNHEY and CDR2 SVGAGI. There are 16 residues in the CDR3.